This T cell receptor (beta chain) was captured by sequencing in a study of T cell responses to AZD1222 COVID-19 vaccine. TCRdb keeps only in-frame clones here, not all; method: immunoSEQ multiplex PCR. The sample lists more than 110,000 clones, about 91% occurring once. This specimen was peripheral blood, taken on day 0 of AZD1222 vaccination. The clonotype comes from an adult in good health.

CDR3 sequence reads: CASSPRRLYSNEQFF. As DNA, the CDR3 is TGTGCCAGCAGTCCTCGACGGCTATATTCCAATGAGCAGTTCTTC. This chain joins TRBV28 and TRBJ2-1; D unclear. Trimming removed 5 bases from V and 6 bases from J, with 17 bases in between. In germline, CDR1 is MDHEN, CDR2 SYDVKM. The CDR3 has 15 amino acids. Based on the CDR3 plus reference TRBV28 and TRBJ2-1, the full variable domain is DVKVTQSSRYLVKRTGEKVFLECVQDMDHENMFWYRQDPGLGLRLIYFSYDVKMKEKGDIPEGYSVSREKKERFSLILESASTNQTSMYLCASSPRRLYSNEQFFGPGTRLTVL.